This T cell receptor (beta chain) stems from a study of blood T cell repertoires in COVID-19. Produced via immunoSEQ multiplex PCR; TCRdb's table is partial and in-frame only. The top ten hold under 30% of the sample, which has tens of thousands of clones, about 76% seen once. CDR3 size: 11 residues. Germline values: CDR1 MDHEN, CDR2 SYDVKM. The V segment lost 8 bases and the J segment 5 bases; nucleotides outside the gene matches: 2. The sample taken for sequencing was peripheral blood. The receptor's source is a woman older than 75 with active or convalescent COVID-19. The V call is TRBV28, the J call TRBJ2-5, with 7 bases that match TRBD2. DNA of the CDR3: TGTGCCAGCGACGGGGGGGAGACCCAGTACTTC. It codes for CASDGGETQYF.